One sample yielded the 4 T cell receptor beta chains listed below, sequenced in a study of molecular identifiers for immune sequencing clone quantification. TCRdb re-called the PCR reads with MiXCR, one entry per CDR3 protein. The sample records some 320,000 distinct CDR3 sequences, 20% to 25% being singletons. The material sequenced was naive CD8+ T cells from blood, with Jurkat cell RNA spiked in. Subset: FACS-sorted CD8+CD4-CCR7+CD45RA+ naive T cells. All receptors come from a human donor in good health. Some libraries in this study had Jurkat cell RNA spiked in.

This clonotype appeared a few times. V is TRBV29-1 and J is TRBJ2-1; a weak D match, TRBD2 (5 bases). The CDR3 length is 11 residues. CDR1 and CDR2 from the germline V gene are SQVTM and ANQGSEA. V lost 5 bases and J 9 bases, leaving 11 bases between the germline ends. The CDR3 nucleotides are TGCAGCGTTTTCCTTGGAGGTGAGCAGTTCTTC. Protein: CSVFLGGEQFF.

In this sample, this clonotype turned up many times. The CDR3 is CAIEGLTGELFF. The DNA for the CDR3 is TGTGCCATCGAGGGACTAACCGGGGAGCTGTTTTTT. V gene TRBV24-1 combines with J gene TRBJ2-2; 7 bases match TRBD2. The CDR3 contains 12 residues. The germline CDR1 and CDR2 sequences are KGHDR and SFDVKD. V shed 11 bases and J 5 bases; nucleotides not matched to a gene: 4.

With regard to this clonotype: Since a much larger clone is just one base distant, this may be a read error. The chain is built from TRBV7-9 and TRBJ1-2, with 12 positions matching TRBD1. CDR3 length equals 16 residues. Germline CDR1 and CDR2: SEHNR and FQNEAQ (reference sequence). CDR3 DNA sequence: TGTGCCAGCAGCTCGAGCCTCCGGGACAGGGGGCGAGGCTACGCCTTC. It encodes CASSSSLRDRGRGYAF.

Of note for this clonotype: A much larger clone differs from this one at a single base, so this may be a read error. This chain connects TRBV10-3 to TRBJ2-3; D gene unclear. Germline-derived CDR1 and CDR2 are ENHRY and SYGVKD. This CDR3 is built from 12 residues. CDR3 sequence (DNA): TGTGCCATCAGTGAGTCTACAGATACGCGGTATTTT. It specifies CAISESTDTRYF.